Each of the 17 T cell receptor beta chains below was sequenced from the same sample in a study of early T cells in non-severe SARS-CoV-2 infection. Each CDR3 protein is one row after TCRdb ran MiXCR on the 5' RACE reads. The table lists about 90,000 distinct CDR3 sequences, about an eighth of them singletons. The sample consisted of whole blood, taken at baseline. The origin of the receptors is an adult who was a healthcare worker with PCR-confirmed SARS-CoV-2 infection or an uninfected control (not recorded which).

V and J are TRBV6-6 and TRBJ2-5; the D gene is possibly TRBD1 (6 bases). V gave up 2 bases and J gave up 5 bases, with 18 bases separating them. The germline gives CDR1 MNHNY, CDR2 SVGAGI (reference sequence). The CDR3 is 16 residues long. The CDR3 bases are TGTGCCAGCAGTTACCCCGTTCGACAGGCCGGGGAGACCCAGTACTTC. It translates to CASSYPVRQAGETQYF.

This clonotype has a handful of counts. V gene TRBV6-5 combines with J gene TRBJ2-5; 9 positions match TRBD2. The CDR3 is made up of 14 amino acids. Germline loops: CDR1 MNHEY, CDR2 SVGAGI. V was pared by 5 bases and J by 10 bases, with 11 bases of the junction left unmatched. CDR3 loop: CASSPLREGEDQYF. CDR3 sequence (DNA): TGTGCCAGCAGTCCCCTGCGGGAGGGGGAGGACCAGTACTTC.

This clonotype was counted a few times. The rearrangement uses TRBV5-4 and TRBJ2-1; D could derive from TRBD1 or TRBD2 (5 bases each). Germline CDR1 and CDR2: SGHNT and YYREEE (reference sequence). CDR3 size: 15 residues. V shed 3 bases and J shed 0 bases, with 10 bases lying between them. This CDR3 reads CASSWGYSSYNEQFF. The CDR3, as DNA: TGTGCCAGCAGCTGGGGGTATAGCTCCTACAATGAGCAGTTCTTC.

This clonotype was observed a handful of times. The rearrangement uses TRBV4-1 and TRBJ2-2; 12 bases agree with TRBD2. Germline CDR1 MGHRA, CDR2 YSYEKL. This CDR3 is built from 18 residues. V shed 1 base and J 0 bases; nucleotides not matched to a gene: 3. The CDR3 loop is CASSQGTSGATNTGELFF. CDR3 coding DNA: TGCGCCAGCAGCCAAGGGACTAGCGGGGCCACGAACACCGGGGAGCTGTTTTTT.

V gene TRBV11-3 combines with J gene TRBJ1-1; 8 bases agree with TRBD1. The germline V gene has CDR1 SGHNT and CDR2 YENEEA. The CDR3 runs to 14 residues. The J segment lost 5 bases and the V segment lost 5 bases, leaving 7 bases of the junction unmatched. The CDR3 sequence is CASSPRQGITEAFF. In nucleotides, the CDR3 is TGTGCCAGCAGCCCACGACAGGGGATAACTGAAGCTTTCTTT.

This sequence joins TRBV7-2 and TRBJ2-1; D uncertain. This CDR3 has 14 amino acids. Trimming pared 3 bases from V and 9 bases from J, leaving 15 bases between. Germline loops: CDR1 SGHTA, CDR2 FQGNSA. The CDR3 protein is CASSLKLGSGEQFF. The DNA of the CDR3 is TGTGCCAGCAGCTTGAAGTTGGGATCGGGTGAGCAGTTCTTC.

This clonotype showed up just a few times. The V and J genes are TRBV11-3 and TRBJ2-7, with TRBD2 matching over 7 bases. CDR1 is SGHNT, CDR2 YENEEA, per germline. The CDR3 consists of 15 residues. The trim removed 5 bases at V and 0 bases at J, leaving 7 bases unmatched. In DNA form, the CDR3 reads TGTGCCAGCAGCCCCCAAGCGGGGCCCTCCTACGAGCAGTACTTC. It codes for CASSPQAGPSYEQYF. The entire variable domain, with the rest obtained from reference TRBV11-3 and TRBJ2-7, is as follows: EAGVVQSPRYKIIEKKQPVAFWCNPISGHNTLYWYLQNLGQGPELLIRYENEEAVDDSQLPKDRFSAERLKGVDSTLKIQPAELGDSAVYLCASSPQAGPSYEQYFGPGTRLTVT.

Ten or more counts support this clonotype. The chain employs TRBV7-6 and TRBJ2-3, with 7 bases aligning to TRBD1. This CDR3 has 15 amino acids. Germline trimming cut 5 bases from V and 4 bases from J; bases unmatched to any gene: 9. Per the germline V gene, CDR1 is SGHVS and CDR2 is FNYEAQ. The CDR3 loop is CASSPVPTGADTQYF. CDR3 bases: TGTGCCAGCAGCCCCGTCCCAACAGGGGCAGATACGCAGTATTTT. Complete variable domain (other parts from reference TRBV7-6 and TRBJ2-3): GAGVSQSPRYKVTKRGQDVALRCDPISGHVSLYWYRQALGQGPEFLTYFNYEAQQDKSGLPNDRFSAERPEGSISTLTIQRTEQRDSAMYRCASSPVPTGADTQYFGPGTRLTVL.

The V gene is TRBV6-2 or TRBV6-3, the J gene TRBJ2-1; D is perhaps TRBD2 (5 bases). Between the trimmed V and J ends, which lost 6 bases and 7 bases, there was a span of 10 bases. The CDR3 is made up of 12 amino acids. The germline gives CDR1 MNHEY, CDR2 SVGEGT. The CDR3 DNA reads TGTGCCAGCAGGCGGGCCCGGAATGAGCAGTTCTTC. Its protein is CASRRARNEQFF.

This clonotype was picked up many times. This sequence joins TRBV6-6 and TRBJ1-6; no definite D call. This CDR3 has 12 amino acids. The germline CDR1 and CDR2 sequences are MNHNY and SVGAGI (reference sequence). The V and J ends lost 0 bases and 11 bases respectively, with 5 bases between them. As DNA, the CDR3 is TGTGCCAGCAGTTACTCCCGAGCACCCCTCCACTTT. It encodes CASSYSRAPLHF.

This clonotype was observed at least ten times. The CDR3 is CASSRGQVTFSGNTIYF. The CDR3, as DNA: TGTGCCAGCAGCAGGGGACAGGTGACATTCTCTGGAAACACCATATATTTT. The gene calls are TRBV7-8 and TRBJ1-3; TRBD1 agrees at 8 bases. Losses at the gene ends were 5 bases for V and 0 bases for J; bases not matched to a gene: 9. The CDR3 extends over 17 amino acids. Germline CDR1 reads SGHVS; CDR2 reads FQNEAQ.

The sample holds a few counts of this clonotype. This chain joins TRBV7-9 and TRBJ2-5, with 9 bases fitting TRBD2. CDR3 length equals 16 residues. The germline gives CDR1 SEHNR, CDR2 FQNEAQ (reference sequence). V shed 5 bases and J 1 base; nucleotides not matched to a gene: 8. The CDR3, as DNA: TGTGCCAGCAGCCGACGACTAGCGGAGCGCCAAGAGACCCAGTACTTC. Translation: CASSRRLAERQETQYF.

The chain recombines TRBV4-1 with TRBJ2-5, with TRBD1 as a possible D gene (6 bases). Trimming stripped 8 bases from V and 1 base from J, with 11 bases between. In germline, CDR1 is MGHRA, CDR2 YSYEKL. CDR3 length: 13 residues. The chain's CDR3 is CASQDSLQETQYF. CDR3 nucleotide sequence: TGCGCCAGCCAGGACAGTCTCCAAGAGACCCAGTACTTC.

V gene TRBV5-1 combines with J gene TRBJ2-7; the match to TRBD1 covers 7 bases. The germline V gene encodes CDR1 SGHRS and CDR2 YFSETQ. This CDR3 has 14 amino acids. The V segment lost 4 bases and the J segment 4 bases; nucleotides outside the gene matches: 8. CDR3 in amino acids: CASSTQGNSYEQYF. CDR3 sequence (DNA): TGCGCCAGCAGCACACAGGGGAACTCGTACGAGCAGTACTTC.

This chain joins TRBV12-3 or TRBV12-4 and TRBJ2-7; D is uncertain. CDR3 size: 12 residues. V was cut by 3 bases and J by 3 bases, with 6 bases left in between. In DNA form, the CDR3 reads TGTGCCAGCAGTTTGAGTTACTACGAGCAGTACTTC. Its translation: CASSLSYYEQYF.

This clonotype was detected only a few times. This chain links TRBV12-5 with TRBJ2-2; TRBD1 is a possible D gene (5 bases). V shed 0 bases and J shed 5 bases, with 7 bases lying between them. The V gene's germline CDR1 is LGHNT and CDR2 FRNRAP. The CDR3 contains 14 residues. This CDR3 reads CASGLVGATGELFF. The CDR3 DNA is TGTGCTAGTGGTTTGGTTGGGGCGACCGGGGAGCTGTTTTTT.

Many counts were recorded for this clonotype. The J gene is TRBJ1-5, the V gene TRBV23-1; 8 positions match TRBD1. TRBV23-1 is an ORF for which the function is uncertain. CDR3 length: 18 amino acids. The V gene end was trimmed by 2 bases and the J gene end by 1 base; junction bases not matched to a gene: 10. For the CDR3, the DNA is TGCGCCAGCAGTCAACCCCTCAACAGGGGGGGAAGCAATCAGCCCCAGCATTTT. Its translation is CASSQPLNRGGSNQPQHF.